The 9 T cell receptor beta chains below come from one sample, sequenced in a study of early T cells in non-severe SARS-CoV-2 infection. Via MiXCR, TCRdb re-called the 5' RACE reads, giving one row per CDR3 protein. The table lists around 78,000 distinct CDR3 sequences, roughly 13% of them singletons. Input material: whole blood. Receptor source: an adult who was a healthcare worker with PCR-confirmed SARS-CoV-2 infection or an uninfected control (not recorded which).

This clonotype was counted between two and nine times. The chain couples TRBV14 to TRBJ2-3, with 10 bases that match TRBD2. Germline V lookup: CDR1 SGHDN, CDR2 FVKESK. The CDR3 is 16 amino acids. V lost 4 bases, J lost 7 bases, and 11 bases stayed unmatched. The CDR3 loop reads CASSPPGLATPHTQYF. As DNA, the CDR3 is TGTGCCAGCAGCCCACCGGGACTAGCGACTCCCCATACGCAGTATTTT.

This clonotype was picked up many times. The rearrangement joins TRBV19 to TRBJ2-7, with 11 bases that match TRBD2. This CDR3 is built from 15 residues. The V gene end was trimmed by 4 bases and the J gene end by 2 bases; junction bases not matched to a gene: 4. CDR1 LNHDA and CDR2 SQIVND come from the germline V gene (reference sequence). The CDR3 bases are TGTGCCAGTAGTACCACTAGCGGGGGCACCTACGAGCAGTACTTC. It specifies CASSTTSGGTYEQYF. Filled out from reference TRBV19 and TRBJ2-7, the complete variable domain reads DGGITQSPKYLFRKEGQNVTLSCEQNLNHDAMYWYRQDPGQGLRLIYYSQIVNDFQKGDIAEGYSVSREKKESFPLTVTSAQKNPTAFYLCASSTTSGGTYEQYFGPGTRLTVT.

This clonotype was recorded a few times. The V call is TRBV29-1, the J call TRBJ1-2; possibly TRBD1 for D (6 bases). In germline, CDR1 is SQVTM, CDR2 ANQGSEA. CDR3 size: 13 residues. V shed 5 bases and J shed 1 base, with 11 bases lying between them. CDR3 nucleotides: TGCAGCGTTCGACAGGAAAATAACTATGGCTACACCTTC. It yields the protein CSVRQENNYGYTF.

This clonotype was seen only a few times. The CDR3 sequence: CASSPRTSGRAREQYF. DNA for the CDR3: TGTGCCAGCAGCCCCCGGACTAGCGGGAGGGCCCGTGAGCAGTACTTC. J is TRBJ2-7 and V is TRBV11-3; 15 bases are shared with TRBD2. Germline loops: CDR1 SGHNT, CDR2 YENEEA. J gave up 7 bases and V 5 bases, and 9 bases lay outside the gene matches. The CDR3 contains 16 residues.

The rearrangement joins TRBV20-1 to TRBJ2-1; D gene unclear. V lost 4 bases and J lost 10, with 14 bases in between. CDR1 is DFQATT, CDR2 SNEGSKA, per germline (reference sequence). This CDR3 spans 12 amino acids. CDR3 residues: CSATLGEIEQFF. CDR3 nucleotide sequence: TGCAGTGCTACACTCGGCGAAATCGAGCAGTTCTTC.

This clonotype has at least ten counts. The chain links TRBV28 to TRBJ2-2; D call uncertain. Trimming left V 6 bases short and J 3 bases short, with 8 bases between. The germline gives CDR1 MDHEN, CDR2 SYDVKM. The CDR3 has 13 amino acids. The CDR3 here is CASRFTHTGELFF. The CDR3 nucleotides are TGTGCCAGCAGATTTACTCACACCGGGGAGCTGTTTTTT.

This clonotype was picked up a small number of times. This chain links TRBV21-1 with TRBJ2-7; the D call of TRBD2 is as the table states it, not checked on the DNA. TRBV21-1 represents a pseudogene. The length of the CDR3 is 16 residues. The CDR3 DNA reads TGTGCCAGCAGCAAAGCAGCGGGAGGGGGCACGTACGAGCAGTACTTC. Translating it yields CASSKAAGGGTYEQYF.

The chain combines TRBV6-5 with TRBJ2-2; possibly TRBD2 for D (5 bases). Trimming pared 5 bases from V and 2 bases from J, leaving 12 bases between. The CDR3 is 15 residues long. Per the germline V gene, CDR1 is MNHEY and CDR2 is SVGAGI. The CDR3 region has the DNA TGTGCCAGCAGTAGGATGAGGGTAAACACCGGGGAGCTGTTTTTT. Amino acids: CASSRMRVNTGELFF.

CDR3 nucleotides: TGTGCCAGCGGCGACAGTGCGCGGCAGTTCTTC. The encoded protein is CASGDSARQFF. The V call is TRBV6-2 or TRBV6-3, the J call TRBJ2-1, with D tentatively TRBD1 (5 bases). The ends were cut back, 8 bases at V and 12 bases at J, with 14 bases in the middle. Germline V gene sequence: CDR1 MNHEY, CDR2 SVGEGT. The CDR3 has 11 amino acids.